A selection of T cell receptor beta chains follows, all from one sample in a study of blood T cell repertoires in COVID-19. The table came from immunoSEQ multiplex PCR; TCRdb's copy has only in-frame clones and leaves some out. The sample carries around 200,000 clones, about 83% recorded once. The sample taken for sequencing was peripheral blood. These TCRs come from a man in his sixties who had recovered from COVID-19. The CDR3 runs from the conserved cysteine through the conserved F or W. The D gene is left open where the match is weak. For some rows the clone size is stated as once, few or many, or as a class when expanded; others skip it.

few,TRBV6-2/TRBV6-3,NA,17,TRBJ2-1,TGTGCCAGCAGTTACTCCCCCCCTAGGGGAATATACAATGAGCAGTTCTTC,CASSYSPPRGIYNEQFF
NA,TRBV29-1,TRBD2,14,TRBJ2-3,TGCAGCGTTGGGCTAGCGGGGGTCGGGGATACGCAGTATTTT,CSVGLAGVGDTQYF
NA,TRBV30,NA,14,TRBJ1-3,TGTGCCTGGAGCCCCACTAGGGCTGGAAACACCATATATTTT,CAWSPTRAGNTIYF
NA,TRBV9,NA,13,TRBJ1-6,TGTGCCAGCAGCGCACAGGGAAATTCACCCCTCCACTTT,CASSAQGNSPLHF
NA,TRBV7-2,TRBD1,16,TRBJ1-5,TGTGCCAGCAGCTTAGTGACAGGGGTTCGCAATCAGCCCCAGCATTTT,CASSLVTGVRNQPQHF
NA,TRBV3-1/TRBV3-2,NA,13,TRBJ2-1,TGTGCCAGCAGCCAAGATTGGCGGAATGAGCAGTTCTTC,CASSQDWRNEQFF
NA,TRBV19,NA,16,TRBJ2-5,TGTGCCAGTAGTATAGGTTCCAGGGTGGGACAAGAGACCCAGTACTTC,CASSIGSRVGQETQYF
NA,TRBV7-8,TRBD1,15,TRBJ1-6,TGTGCCAGCAGCTTAGGGGGACAGTATAATTCACCCCTCCACTTT,CASSLGGQYNSPLHF
NA,TRBV28,NA,12,TRBJ1-2,TGTGCCAGCAGTTGGGGGGGGTATGGCTACACCTTC,CASSWGGYGYTF
NA,TRBV29-1,TRBD2,15,TRBJ2-7,TGCAGCGTTGAGGGTAAGCGGGAGGGACCCTACGAGCAGTACTTC,CSVEGKREGPYEQYF
few,TRBV5-4,TRBD1,15,TRBJ1-3,TGTGCCAGCAGCGCGTCGGACAGGGGCGGAAACACCATATATTTT,CASSASDRGGNTIYF
NA,TRBV7-3,TRBD2,21,TRBJ2-1,TGTGCCAGCAGCTCTCCGATCCCTTGGGGAGCCAGCGGGAGAAACAACAATGAGCAGTTCTTC,CASSSPIPWGASGRNNNEQFF
NA,TRBV19,NA,14,TRBJ1-4,TGTGCCAGTAGTCCCCAGGACTATTATGAAAAACTGTTTTTT,CASSPQDYYEKLFF
NA,TRBV12-3/TRBV12-4,NA,13,TRBJ2-1,TGTGCCAGCAGTTTAGCGTGGGGAGGTGAGCAGTTCTTC,CASSLAWGGEQFF
NA,TRBV19,TRBD2,17,TRBJ2-1,TGTGCCAGTAGTGGGGTCTTAGCGGGGGCCGTCTACAATGAGCAGTTCTTC,CASSGVLAGAVYNEQFF
once,TRBV19,NA,12,TRBJ1-5,TGTGCCACCCCGGAGCCGGATCAGCCCCAGCATTTT,CATPEPDQPQHF
NA,TRBV19,TRBD2,15,TRBJ2-2,TGTGCCAGTAGTATAAGCGGGGGGTACACCGGGGAGCTGTTTTTT,CASSISGGYTGELFF
NA,TRBV2,NA,15,TRBJ2-5,TGTGCCAGCAGGCCAAAAGGGTCTAGCTTGGAGACCCAGTACTTC,CASRPKGSSLETQYF
NA,TRBV6-2/TRBV6-3,NA,18,TRBJ2-7,TGTGCCAGCAGTTACCCGGGTGGCCGTCGGGGCAGGGGCTACGAGCAGTACTTC,CASSYPGGRRGRGYEQYF
NA,TRBV9,NA,14,TRBJ2-3,TGTGCCAGCAGCGCCCAGCTAGGCGCAGATACGCAGTATTTT,CASSAQLGADTQYF
few,TRBV5-1,NA,13,TRBJ1-1,TGCGCCAGCAGCAGGTGGACAGTCACTGAAGCTTTCTTT,CASSRWTVTEAFF
NA,TRBV2,NA,14,TRBJ1-2,TGTGCCAGCATCGGGACTTTCACTAACTATGGCTACACCTTC,CASIGTFTNYGYTF
NA,TRBV11-2,TRBD2,14,TRBJ2-7,TGTGCCAGCGGGCGAGGGAGGGCCGTTTACGAGCAGTACTTC,CASGRGRAVYEQYF
NA,TRBV19,TRBD1,14,TRBJ1-4,TGTGCCAGTAGTAGCCGGGGACAGGGAAGAAAACTGTTTTTT,CASSSRGQGRKLFF
NA,TRBV5-1,TRBD1,17,TRBJ2-1,TGCGCCAGCAGCTTGTTCGGCGGACAGGGATCCTACAATGAGCAGTTCTTC,CASSLFGGQGSYNEQFF
NA,TRBV11-2,NA,15,TRBJ2-1,TGTGCCAGCAGCTTAGGCCGGAGGGGGCACAATGAGCAGTTCTTC,CASSLGRRGHNEQFF
NA,TRBV14,NA,12,TRBJ2-1,TGTGCCAGCAGCCCCCAACTAGCCGAGCAGTTCTTC,CASSPQLAEQFF
NA,TRBV5-1,TRBD1,14,TRBJ1-4,TGCGCCAGCAGCGCACAGGGGGAAGAAGAAAAACTGTTTTTT,CASSAQGEEEKLFF
NA,TRBV19,TRBD1,13,TRBJ2-5,TGTGCCAGTAACAGGGGGTGGGAAGAGACCCAGTACTTC,CASNRGWEETQYF
NA,TRBV7-9,NA,15,TRBJ1-1,TGTGCCAGCAGCTTGGGGTTGACAGGTTACCCTGAAGCTTTCTTT,CASSLGLTGYPEAFF
NA,TRBV28,NA,13,TRBJ2-6,TGTGCCAGCAGTTTCGCTGGGGCCAACGTCCTGACTTTC,CASSFAGANVLTF
NA,TRBV9,NA,14,TRBJ1-4,TGTGCCAGCAGCCGGACAGCAACTAATGAAAAACTGTTTTTT,CASSRTATNEKLFF
few,TRBV5-1,NA,14,TRBJ1-1,TGCGCCAGCAGCTTGGGTGACAAGGTGCCTGAAGCTTTCTTT,CASSLGDKVPEAFF
NA,TRBV11-2,NA,16,TRBJ2-1,TGTGCCAGCAGCGCCACAGGGATGCCCTCCTACAATGAGCAGTTCTTC,CASSATGMPSYNEQFF
NA,TRBV7-3,NA,14,TRBJ2-3,TGTGCCAGCAGCTCTGGTTCAGGGGGGGATACGCAGTATTTT,CASSSGSGGDTQYF
once,TRBV11-2,NA,13,TRBJ2-4,TGTGCCAGCAGCTTGCCTCCGGGAAACATTCAGTACTTC,CASSLPPGNIQYF
NA,TRBV9,NA,12,TRBJ2-7,TGTGCCAGCAGCCGTGGAGACTACGAGCAGTACTTC,CASSRGDYEQYF
NA,TRBV14,NA,12,TRBJ2-7,TGTGCCAGCAGCTCCGGCTCCTACGAGCAGTACTTC,CASSSGSYEQYF
NA,TRBV9,NA,15,TRBJ2-1,NA,CASSPRDYFGNEQFF
NA,TRBV19,TRBD2,14,TRBJ2-3,TGTGCCAGTCGACTAGCGGGATGGGAAGGTACGCAGTATTTT,CASRLAGWEGTQYF
NA,TRBV10-3,TRBD1,17,TRBJ1-1,TGTGCCATCAGACCGGGACAGGGGGCGATCGGGAACACTGAAGCTTTCTTT,CAIRPGQGAIGNTEAFF
NA,TRBV29-1,TRBD1,12,TRBJ2-5,TGCAGCGTTGAAGAGGGACAGGGTCCCCGGTACTTC,CSVEEGQGPRYF
NA,TRBV18,NA,14,TRBJ1-2,TGTGCCAGCTCACCACTCGAAAGCGACTATGGCTACACCTTC,CASSPLESDYGYTF
once,TRBV11-2,NA,16,TRBJ1-6,TGTGCCAGCAGCTTAGGAGTCTCTCCCTTTAATTCACCCCTCCACTTT,CASSLGVSPFNSPLHF
NA,TRBV27,TRBD2,13,TRBJ2-1,TGTGCCAGCGGGATAGCGGGAGCCAGGTATAAGTTCTTC,CASGIAGARYKFF
few,TRBV18,NA,13,TRBJ1-1,TGTGCCAGCTCAGCCGACAGGAACACTGAAGCTTTCTTT,CASSADRNTEAFF